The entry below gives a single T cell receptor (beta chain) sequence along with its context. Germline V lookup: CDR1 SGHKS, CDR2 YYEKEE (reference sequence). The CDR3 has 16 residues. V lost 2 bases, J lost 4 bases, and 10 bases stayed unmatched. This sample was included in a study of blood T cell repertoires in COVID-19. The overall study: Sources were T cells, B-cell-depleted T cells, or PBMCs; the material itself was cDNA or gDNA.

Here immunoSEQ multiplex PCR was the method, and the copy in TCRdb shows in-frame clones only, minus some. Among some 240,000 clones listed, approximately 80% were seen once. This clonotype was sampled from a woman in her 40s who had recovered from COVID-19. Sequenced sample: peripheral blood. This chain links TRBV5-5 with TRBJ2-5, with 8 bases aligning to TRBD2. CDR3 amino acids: CASSFLPGGPSETQYF. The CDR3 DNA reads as TGTGCCAGCAGCTTTCTACCGGGGGGGCCCTCAGAGACCCAGTACTTC.